This T cell receptor (beta chain) was retrieved from a study of radiotherapy plus CTLA-4 blockade in lung cancer. Using immunoSEQ multiplex PCR, the repertoire was profiled, and TCRdb retains in-frame clones only, with some absent. Among under 100,000 clones listed, around 81% were seen once. CDR1 is LGHNT, CDR2 FRNRAP, per germline. This CDR3 region has 17 residues. With 1 base clipped from V and 2 bases from J, the junction kept 6 bases outside the gene matches. Sequenced here: peripheral blood, sampled from a patient treated with radiotherapy plus ipilimumab. The sequence derives from a human donor with non-small cell lung cancer that progressed on radiotherapy plus ipilimumab. The gene calls are TRBV12-5 and TRBJ1-3; TRBD1 aligns across 9 bases. The CDR3 region has the DNA TGTGCTAGTGGTTTGGGGGGACAGGGTGTTACTGGAAACACCATATATTTT. Translation: CASGLGGQGVTGNTIYF.